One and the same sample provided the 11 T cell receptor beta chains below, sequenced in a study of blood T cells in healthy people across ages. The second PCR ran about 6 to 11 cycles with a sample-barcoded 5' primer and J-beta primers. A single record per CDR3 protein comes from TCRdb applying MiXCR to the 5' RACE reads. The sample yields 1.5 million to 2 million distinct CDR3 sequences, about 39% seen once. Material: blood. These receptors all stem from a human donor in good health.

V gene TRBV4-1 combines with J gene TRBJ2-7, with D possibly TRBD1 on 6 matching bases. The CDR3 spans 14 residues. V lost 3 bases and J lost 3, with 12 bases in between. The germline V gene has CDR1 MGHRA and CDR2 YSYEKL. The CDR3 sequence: CASSQARTDYEQYF. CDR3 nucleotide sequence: TGCGCCAGCAGCCAGGCTAGGACAGACTACGAGCAGTACTTC.

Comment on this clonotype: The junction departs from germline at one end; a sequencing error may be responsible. The CDR3 coding sequence is TGTGTCAGCAGTTACTCCCATCGACAGGGGGATTTGTACTTC. Amino acids: CVSSYSHRQGDLYF. The V call is TRBV6-5, the J call TRBJ2-5, with TRBD1 matching over 9 bases. The CDR3 is 14 residues long. CDR1 MNHEY and CDR2 SVGAGI come from the germline V gene.

Here the CDR3 reads CASSLTNRGNAEAFF. The DNA for the CDR3 is TGCGCCAGCAGCTTGACGAACAGGGGAAACGCTGAAGCTTTCTTT. The chain uses TRBV5-1 and TRBJ1-1, with 7 nucleotides matching TRBD1. The V segment lost 1 base and the J segment 6 bases; nucleotides outside the gene matches: 9. This CDR3 contains 15 residues. Looked up from germline, CDR1 is SGHRS and CDR2 is YFSETQ.

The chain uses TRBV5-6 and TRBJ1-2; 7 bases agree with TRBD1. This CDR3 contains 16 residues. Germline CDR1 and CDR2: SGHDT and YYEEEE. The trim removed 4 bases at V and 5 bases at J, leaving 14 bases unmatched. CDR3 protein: CASSLGQVRFWYGYTF. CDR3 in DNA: TGTGCCAGCAGCCTCGGACAGGTCCGATTTTGGTATGGCTACACCTTC.

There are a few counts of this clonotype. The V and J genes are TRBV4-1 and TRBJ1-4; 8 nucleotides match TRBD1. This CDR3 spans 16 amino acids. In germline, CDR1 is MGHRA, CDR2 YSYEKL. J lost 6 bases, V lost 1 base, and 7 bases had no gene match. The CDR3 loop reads CASSQGLRGRYEKLFF. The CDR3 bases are TGCGCCAGCAGCCAAGGTCTCAGGGGGCGGTATGAAAAACTGTTTTTT.

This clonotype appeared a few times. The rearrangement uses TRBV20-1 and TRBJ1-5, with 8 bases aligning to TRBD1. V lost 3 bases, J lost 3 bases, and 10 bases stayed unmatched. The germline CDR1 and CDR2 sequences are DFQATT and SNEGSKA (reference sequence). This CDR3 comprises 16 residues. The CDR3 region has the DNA TGCAGTGCTAGGGACAGGGCCCATATCCCCAATCAGCCCCAGCATTTT. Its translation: CSARDRAHIPNQPQHF.

DNA of the CDR3: TGTGCCAGCAGTTACTCGAGGGACAGGGATGCCTACGAGCAGTACTTC. Its protein product is CASSYSRDRDAYEQYF. J is TRBJ2-7 and V is TRBV6-2 or TRBV6-3; 9 positions agree with TRBD1. CDR1 is MNHEY and CDR2 is SVGEGT in the germline V gene. The length of the CDR3 is 16 residues. Trimming cost V 0 bases and J 2 bases; bases outside gene matches: 5.

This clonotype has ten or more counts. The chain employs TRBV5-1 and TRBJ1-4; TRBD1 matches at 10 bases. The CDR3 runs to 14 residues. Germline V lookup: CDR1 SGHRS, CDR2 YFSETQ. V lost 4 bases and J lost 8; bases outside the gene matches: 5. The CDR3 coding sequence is TGCGCCAGCAGCACCGGGACAGGGGAAGAAAAACTGTTTTTT. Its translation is CASSTGTGEEKLFF.

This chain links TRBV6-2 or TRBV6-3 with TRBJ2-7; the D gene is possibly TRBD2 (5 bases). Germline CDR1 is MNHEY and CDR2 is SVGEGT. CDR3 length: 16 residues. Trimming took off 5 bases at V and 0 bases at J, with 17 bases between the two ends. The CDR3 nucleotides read TGTGCCAGCAGTCCCTTAGGACTGCGAGCCTCCTACGAGCAGTACTTC. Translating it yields CASSPLGLRASYEQYF.

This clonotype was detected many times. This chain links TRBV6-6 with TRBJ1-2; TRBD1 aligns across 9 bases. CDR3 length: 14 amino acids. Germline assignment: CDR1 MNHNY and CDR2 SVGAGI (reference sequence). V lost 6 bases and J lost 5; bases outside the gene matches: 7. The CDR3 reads CASSTGTGSYGYTF. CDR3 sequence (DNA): TGTGCCAGCAGCACCGGGACAGGGTCTTATGGCTACACCTTC.

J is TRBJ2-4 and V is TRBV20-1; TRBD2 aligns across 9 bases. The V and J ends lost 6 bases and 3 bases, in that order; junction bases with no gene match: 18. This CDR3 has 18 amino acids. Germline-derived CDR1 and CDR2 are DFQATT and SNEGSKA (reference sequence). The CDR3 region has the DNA TGCAGTGCCCGCGGGCAAGCGGGGGGACCACTCATCAAAAACATTCAGTACTTC. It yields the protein CSARGQAGGPLIKNIQYF.